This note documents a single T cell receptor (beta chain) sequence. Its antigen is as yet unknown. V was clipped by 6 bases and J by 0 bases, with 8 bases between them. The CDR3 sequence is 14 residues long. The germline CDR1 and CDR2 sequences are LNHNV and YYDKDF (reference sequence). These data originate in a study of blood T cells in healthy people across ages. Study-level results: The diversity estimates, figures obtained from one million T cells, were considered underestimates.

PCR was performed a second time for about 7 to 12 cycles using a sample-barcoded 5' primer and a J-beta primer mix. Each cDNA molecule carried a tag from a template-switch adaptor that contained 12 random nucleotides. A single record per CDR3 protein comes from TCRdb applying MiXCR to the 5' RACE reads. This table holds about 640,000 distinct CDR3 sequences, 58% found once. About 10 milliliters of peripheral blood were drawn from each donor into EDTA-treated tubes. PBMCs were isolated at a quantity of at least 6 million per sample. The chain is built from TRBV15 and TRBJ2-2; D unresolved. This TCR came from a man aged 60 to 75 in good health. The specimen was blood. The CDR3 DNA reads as TGTGCCACCAGAGCGAATCCGAACACCGGGGAGCTGTTTTTT. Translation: CATRANPNTGELFF.